These 15 T cell receptor beta chains originate from one sample sequenced in a study of T-cell reconstitution after alpha-beta-depleted transplantation in children. The authors prepared the TCRbeta library with unique molecular identifiers. TCRdb itself ran the PCR reads through MiXCR, one entry per CDR3 protein. Counted here are fewer than 700,000 distinct CDR3 sequences, 10% to 15% occurring once; the ten biggest clones make up 2.2%. This material consisted of PBMCs, mostly from graft donor cells, taken 360 days after TCRalphabeta/CD19-depleted stem cell transplant. These TCRs come from a male patient younger than 18 who had a stem cell transplant for acute myeloid leukemia, so the T cells may come from the graft donor.

The genes are TRBV18 and TRBJ2-7; TRBD1 matches at 10 bases. CDR3 length: 15 residues. The V gene end was trimmed by 1 base and the J gene end by 6 bases; junction bases not matched to a gene: 6. From germline, CDR1 is KGHSH and CDR2 LQKENI. This CDR3 is CASSPRGTGETEQYF. CDR3 coding DNA: TGTGCCAGCTCACCACGGGGGACAGGGGAGACCGAGCAGTACTTC. The complete variable domain, with remaining parts taken from reference TRBV18 and TRBJ2-7, reads NAGVMQNPRHLVRRRGQEARLRCSPMKGHSHVYWYRQLPEEGLKFMVYLQKENIIDESGMPKERFSAEFPKEGPSILRIQQVVRGDSAAYFCASSPRGTGETEQYFGPGTRLTVT.

A few counts support this clonotype. The gene calls are TRBV20-1 and TRBJ1-6; the D is unclear. V was clipped by 5 bases and J by 0 bases, with 11 bases between them. This CDR3 contains 15 residues. Germline CDR1 DFQATT, CDR2 SNEGSKA (reference sequence). CDR3 region: CSAPDGSSYNSPLHF. The DNA of the CDR3 is TGCAGTGCTCCGGACGGAAGCTCCTATAATTCACCCCTCCACTTT.

J is TRBJ2-1 and V is TRBV27; D uncertain. The CDR3 has 13 amino acids. V was pared by 5 bases and J by 7 bases, with 12 bases between. Germline V CDR1 and CDR2: MNHEY, SMNVEV (reference sequence). The CDR3, as DNA: TGTGCCAGCAGTCCCCATCCCCAAAATGAGCAGTTCTTC. Protein: CASSPHPQNEQFF.

This clonotype was detected only a few times. The chain couples TRBV18 to TRBJ2-1, with 10 bases aligning to TRBD1. The trim removed 2 bases at V and 8 bases at J, leaving 0 bases unmatched. This CDR3 comprises 13 residues. Germline V CDR1 and CDR2: KGHSH, LQKENI. The CDR3 loop reads CASSPGQGDEQFF. In DNA, the CDR3 is TGTGCCAGCTCACCAGGACAGGGGGATGAGCAGTTCTTC. The whole variable domain, remainder taken from reference TRBV18 and TRBJ2-1, is NAGVMQNPRHLVRRRGQEARLRCSPMKGHSHVYWYRQLPEEGLKFMVYLQKENIIDESGMPKERFSAEFPKEGPSILRIQQVVRGDSAAYFCASSPGQGDEQFFGPGTRLTVL.

The chain is built from TRBV7-9 and TRBJ2-3; D unclear. This CDR3 is built from 15 residues. CDR1 and CDR2 (germline): SEHNR, FQNEAQ (reference sequence). V shed 2 bases and J shed 1 base, with 10 bases lying between them. The CDR3 bases are TGTGCCAGCAGCTTAAGGGCGGCCCGCACAGATACGCAGTATTTT. Its translation is CASSLRAARTDTQYF.

The rearrangement joins TRBV12-3 or TRBV12-4 to TRBJ1-1, with TRBD1 identical over 9 bases. The CDR3 contains 17 residues. J was trimmed by 3 bases and V by 8 bases; bases with no gene match: 16. In nucleotides, the CDR3 is TGTGCCAGCCTTGATTACAGGGGGCGCGCTTCGGACACTGAAGCTTTCTTT. This translates into CASLDYRGRASDTEAFF.

This clonotype came up many times. At one boundary the junction diverges from the germline segment, which might be a read error. The chain carries TRBV11-2 and TRBJ2-7; TRBD1 matches 7 bases. CDR3 length: 11 residues. Germline loops: CDR1 SGHAT, CDR2 FQNNGV. This CDR3 reads CASSQGGPPRF. CDR3 sequence (DNA): TGTGCCAGCAGCCAAGGGGGCCCTCCTAGGTTC.

The gene calls are TRBV29-1 and TRBJ1-2; tentatively, D is TRBD1 (5 bases). Germline V gene data show CDR1 as SQVTM and CDR2 as ANQGSEA. This CDR3 spans 16 amino acids. V gave up 7 bases and J gave up 5 bases, with 26 bases separating them. The CDR3 DNA reads TGCAGCGCTTGGGGCCCAGGGACCCTTAATTTATATGGCTACACCTTC. It is translated as CSAWGPGTLNLYGYTF. Together with reference TRBV29-1 and TRBJ1-2, the CDR3 gives the full variable domain: SAVISQKPSRDICQRGTSLTIQCQVDSQVTMMFWYRQQPGQSLTLIATANQGSEATYESGFVIDKFPISRPNLTFSTLTVSNMSPEDSSIYLCSAWGPGTLNLYGYTFGSGTRLTVV.

As to this clonotype: A much larger clonotype is one base distant, so this may be a read error. The chain joins TRBV5-1 to TRBJ2-7; D is ambiguous. Per the germline V gene, CDR1 is SGHRS and CDR2 is YFSETQ. With 3 bases removed from V and 3 bases from J, the gap between germline ends came to 19 bases. The CDR3 covers 16 residues. CDR3 DNA: TGCGCCAGCAGCTCCTTTCGAGGTGAGGACCTCTACGAGCAGTACGTC. Amino acids: CASSSFRGEDLYEQYV.

The chain has TRBV9 and TRBJ2-7; maybe TRBD1 (6 bases). V dropped 0 bases and J dropped 2 bases, with 12 bases sitting between them. The CDR3 has 15 residues. Germline values: CDR1 SGDLS, CDR2 YYNGEE. The CDR3, as DNA: TGTGCCAGCAGCGTAGTGGCAGGGGCTCCCTACGAGCAGTACTTC. Protein product: CASSVVAGAPYEQYF.

This clonotype was found many times. This sequence joins TRBV12-3 or TRBV12-4 and TRBJ2-3, with no clear D. Between the trimmed V and J ends, which lost 5 bases and 1 base, there was a span of 7 bases. CDR3 length: 13 residues. The CDR3 DNA reads TGTGCCAGCAGTCCCACCGGCACAGATACGCAGTATTTT. This encodes CASSPTGTDTQYF.

The rearrangement joins TRBV6-5 to TRBJ1-5; D is ambiguous. The CDR3 has 14 residues. V was clipped by 2 bases and J by 6 bases, with 11 bases between them. Germline CDR1 MNHEY, CDR2 SVGAGI. The DNA for the CDR3 is TGTGCCAGCAGTTACGACTGGGCCGGTCAGCCCCAGCATTTT. Amino acid sequence: CASSYDWAGQPQHF.

CDR3 sequence (DNA): TGTGCCAGCTCCAGCGGGAGGGAGGTCTCCTACAATGAGCAGTTCTTC. Protein product: CASSSGREVSYNEQFF. This rearrangement joins TRBV4-2 to TRBJ2-1; 10 bases agree with TRBD2. The CDR3 length is 16 residues. Per the germline V gene, CDR1 is LGHNA and CDR2 is YNFKEQ. V was clipped by 8 bases and J by 0 bases; unmatched bases: 7.

This clonotype was seen more than once but under ten times. The V and J genes are TRBV29-1 and TRBJ1-4, with 9 positions matching TRBD1. The germline gives CDR1 SQVTM, CDR2 ANQGSEA. The CDR3 spans 14 residues. V was pared by 3 bases and J by 2 bases, with 1 base of the junction left unmatched. The CDR3 region has the DNA TGCAGCGTTGATGGGACAGGGACTAATGAAAAACTGTTTTTT. This encodes CSVDGTGTNEKLFF.

The genes are TRBV18 and TRBJ2-2; a weak D match, TRBD1 (6 bases). Germline V lookup: CDR1 KGHSH, CDR2 LQKENI. This CDR3 contains 16 residues. The V end was cut by 4 bases, the J end by 2 bases, with 14 bases between. CDR3 nucleotides: TGTGCCAGCTCACTAACACCGGGACACAACACCGGGGAGCTGTTTTTT. It translates to CASSLTPGHNTGELFF.